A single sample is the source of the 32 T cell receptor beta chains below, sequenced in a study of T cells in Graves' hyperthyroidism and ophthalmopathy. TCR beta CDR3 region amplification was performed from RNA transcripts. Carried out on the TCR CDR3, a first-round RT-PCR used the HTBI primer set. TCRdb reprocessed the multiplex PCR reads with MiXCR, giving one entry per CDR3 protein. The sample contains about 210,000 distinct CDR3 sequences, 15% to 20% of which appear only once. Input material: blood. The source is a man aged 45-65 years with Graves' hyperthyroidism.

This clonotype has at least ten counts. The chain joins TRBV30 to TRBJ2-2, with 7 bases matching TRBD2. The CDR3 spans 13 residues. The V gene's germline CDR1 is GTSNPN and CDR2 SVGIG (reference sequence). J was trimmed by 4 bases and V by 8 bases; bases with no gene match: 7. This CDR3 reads CALTSEGTGELFF. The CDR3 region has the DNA TGTGCCCTAACTAGCGAAGGCACCGGGGAGCTGTTTTTT.

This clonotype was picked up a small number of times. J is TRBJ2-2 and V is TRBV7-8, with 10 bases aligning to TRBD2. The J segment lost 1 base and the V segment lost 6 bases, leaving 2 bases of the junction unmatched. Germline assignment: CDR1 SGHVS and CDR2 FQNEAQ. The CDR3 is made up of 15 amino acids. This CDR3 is CASRIAGGNTGELFF. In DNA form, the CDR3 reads TGTGCCAGCAGAATAGCGGGAGGGAACACCGGGGAGCTGTTTTTT.

CDR3 region: CASSPMSRYNEQFF. DNA of the CDR3: TGTGCCAGCAGCCCCATGAGCCGCTACAATGAGCAGTTCTTC. The chain has TRBV7-3 and TRBJ2-1, with unresolved D. CDR3 length equals 14 residues. The germline V gene has CDR1 SGHTA and CDR2 FQGTGA. Trimming cost V 5 bases and J 3 bases, with 11 bases left between them.

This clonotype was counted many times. CDR3 nucleotide sequence: TGTGCCAGCAGCCAAGAACTAGCGGGAGGGCCTAATCACAATGAGCAGTTCTTC. This translates into CASSQELAGGPNHNEQFF. The J gene is TRBJ2-1, the V gene TRBV3-1; 13 bases are a match to TRBD2. There are 18 residues in the CDR3. Per germline, CDR1 LGHDT and CDR2 YNNKEL (reference sequence). Trimming at V came to 0 bases and at J to 5 bases, leaving 7 bases not matched to a gene.

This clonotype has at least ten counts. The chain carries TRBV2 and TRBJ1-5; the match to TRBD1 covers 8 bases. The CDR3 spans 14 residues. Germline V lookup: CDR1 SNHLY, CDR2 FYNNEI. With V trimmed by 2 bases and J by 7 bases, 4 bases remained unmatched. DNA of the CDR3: TGTGCCAGCAGTGAACTACAGGGGGGACAGCCCCAGCATTTT. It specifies CASSELQGGQPQHF. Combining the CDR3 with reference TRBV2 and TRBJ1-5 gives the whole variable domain EPEVTQTPSHQVTQMGQEVILRCVPISNHLYFYWYRQILGQKVEFLVSFYNNEISEKSEIFDDQFSVERPDGSNFTLKIRSTKLEDSAMYFCASSELQGGQPQHFGDGTRLSIL.

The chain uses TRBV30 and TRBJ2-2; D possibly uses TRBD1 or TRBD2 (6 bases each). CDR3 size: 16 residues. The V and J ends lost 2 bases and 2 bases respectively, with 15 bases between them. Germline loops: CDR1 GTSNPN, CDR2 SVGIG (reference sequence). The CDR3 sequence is CAWSIPGASNTGELFF. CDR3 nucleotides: TGTGCCTGGAGTATCCCGGGGGCCAGCAACACCGGGGAGCTGTTTTTT.

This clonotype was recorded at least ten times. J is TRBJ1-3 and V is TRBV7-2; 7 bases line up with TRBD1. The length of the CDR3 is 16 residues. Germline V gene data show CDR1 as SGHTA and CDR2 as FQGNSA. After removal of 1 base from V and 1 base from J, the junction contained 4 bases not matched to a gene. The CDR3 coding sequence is TGTGCCAGCAGCTTAGGTCCGACAGGGTCTGGAAACACCATATATTTT. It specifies CASSLGPTGSGNTIYF.

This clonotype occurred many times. CDR3 sequence reads: CASSGTSSYEQYF. The CDR3 DNA reads as TGTGCCAGCAGCGGGACTTCATCCTACGAGCAGTACTTC. The genes are TRBV12-3 or TRBV12-4 and TRBJ2-7, with D maybe TRBD2 (6 bases). With 6 bases removed from V and 1 base from J, the gap between germline ends came to 10 bases. The CDR3 is 13 residues long.

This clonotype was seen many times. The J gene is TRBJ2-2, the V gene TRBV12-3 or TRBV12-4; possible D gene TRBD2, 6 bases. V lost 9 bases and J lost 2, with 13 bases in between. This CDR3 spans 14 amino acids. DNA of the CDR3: TGTGCCAGTCGGGGGACTCCAAACACCGGGGAGCTGTTTTTT. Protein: CASRGTPNTGELFF.

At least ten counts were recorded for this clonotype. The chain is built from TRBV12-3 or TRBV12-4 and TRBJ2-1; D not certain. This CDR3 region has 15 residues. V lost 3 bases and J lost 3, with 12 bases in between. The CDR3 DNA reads TGTGCCAGCAGTTTTTTTCAGGCGGACTACAATGAGCAGTTCTTC. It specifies CASSFFQADYNEQFF.

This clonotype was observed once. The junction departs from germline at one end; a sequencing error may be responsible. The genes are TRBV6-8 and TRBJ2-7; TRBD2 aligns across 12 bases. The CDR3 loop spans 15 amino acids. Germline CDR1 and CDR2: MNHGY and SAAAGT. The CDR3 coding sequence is TGCGCCAGCAGTGATCCGACTAGCGGGAGCTACGAGCAGTACTTC. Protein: CASSDPTSGSYEQYF.

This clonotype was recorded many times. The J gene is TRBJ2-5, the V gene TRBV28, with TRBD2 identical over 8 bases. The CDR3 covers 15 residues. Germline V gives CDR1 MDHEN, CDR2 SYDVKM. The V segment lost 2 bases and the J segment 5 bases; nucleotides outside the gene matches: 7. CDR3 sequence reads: CASSLAGTRGETQYF. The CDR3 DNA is TGTGCCAGCAGTTTAGCCGGGACTAGGGGGGAGACCCAGTACTTC. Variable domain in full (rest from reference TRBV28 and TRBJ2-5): DVKVTQSSRYLVKRTGEKVFLECVQDMDHENMFWYRQDPGLGLRLIYFSYDVKMKEKGDIPEGYSVSREKKERFSLILESASTNQTSMYLCASSLAGTRGETQYFGPGTRLLVL.

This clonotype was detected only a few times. The CDR3 region has the DNA TGTGCCACCAGCAGGGACATGGGGGGCGGACATGGCTACACCTTC. Residues: CATSRDMGGGHGYTF. The chain combines TRBV15 with TRBJ1-2; perhaps TRBD1 as D (6 bases). The CDR3 has 15 residues. With 3 bases removed from V and 6 bases from J, the gap between germline ends came to 17 bases. Germline V lookup: CDR1 LNHNV, CDR2 YYDKDF (reference sequence).

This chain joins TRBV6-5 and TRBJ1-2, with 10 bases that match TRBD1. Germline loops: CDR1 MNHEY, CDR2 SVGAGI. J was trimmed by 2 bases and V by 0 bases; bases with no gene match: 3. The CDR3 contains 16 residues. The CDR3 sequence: CASSYSGGQGNYGYTF. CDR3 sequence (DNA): TGTGCCAGCAGTTACTCGGGGGGACAGGGGAACTATGGCTACACCTTC.

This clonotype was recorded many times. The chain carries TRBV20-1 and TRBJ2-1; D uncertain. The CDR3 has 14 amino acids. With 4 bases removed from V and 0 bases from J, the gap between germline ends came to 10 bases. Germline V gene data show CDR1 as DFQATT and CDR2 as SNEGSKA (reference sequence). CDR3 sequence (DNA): TGCAGTGCTATCAGGTCCAACTCCTACAATGAGCAGTTCTTC. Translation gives CSAIRSNSYNEQFF.

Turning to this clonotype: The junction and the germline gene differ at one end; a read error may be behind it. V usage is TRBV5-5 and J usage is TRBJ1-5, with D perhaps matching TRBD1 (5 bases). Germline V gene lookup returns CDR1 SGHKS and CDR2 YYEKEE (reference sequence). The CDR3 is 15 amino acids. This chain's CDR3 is CASGLVGQGNQPQHF. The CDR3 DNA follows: TGTGCCAGCGGCTTGGTAGGGCAGGGTAATCAGCCCCAGCATTTT.

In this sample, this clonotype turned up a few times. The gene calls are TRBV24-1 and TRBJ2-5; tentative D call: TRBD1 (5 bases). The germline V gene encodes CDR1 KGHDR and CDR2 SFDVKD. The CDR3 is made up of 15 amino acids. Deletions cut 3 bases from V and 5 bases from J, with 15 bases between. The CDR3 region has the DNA TGTGCCACCAGTGATCACAGACAGTTGCTGGAGACCCAGTACTTC. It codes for CATSDHRQLLETQYF.

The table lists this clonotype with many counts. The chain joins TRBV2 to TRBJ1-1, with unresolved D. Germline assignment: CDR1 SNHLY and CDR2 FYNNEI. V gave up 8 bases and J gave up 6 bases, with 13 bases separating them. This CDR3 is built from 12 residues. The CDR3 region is CASCLWGAEAFF. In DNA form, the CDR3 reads TGTGCCAGCTGTTTATGGGGTGCTGAAGCTTTCTTT.

The CDR3 here is CASSRSGVDTEAFF. The CDR3 nucleotides read TGTGCCAGCTCCCGGAGTGGGGTTGACACTGAAGCTTTCTTT. This rearrangement joins TRBV7-9 to TRBJ1-1, with D unresolved. The CDR3 covers 14 residues. V lost 8 bases, J lost 3 bases, and 16 bases lay in between. Germline V gives CDR1 SEHNR, CDR2 FQNEAQ (reference sequence).

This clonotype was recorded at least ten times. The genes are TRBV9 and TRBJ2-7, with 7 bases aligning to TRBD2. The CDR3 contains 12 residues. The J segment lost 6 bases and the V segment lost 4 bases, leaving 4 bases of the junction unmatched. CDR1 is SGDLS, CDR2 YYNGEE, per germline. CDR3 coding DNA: TGTGCCAGCAGCTTTGGGGGGGGCGAGCAGTACTTC. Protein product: CASSFGGGEQYF.

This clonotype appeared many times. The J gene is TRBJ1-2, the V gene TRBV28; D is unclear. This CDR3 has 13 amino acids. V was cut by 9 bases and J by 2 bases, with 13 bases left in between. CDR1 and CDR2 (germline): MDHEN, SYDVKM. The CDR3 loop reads CASLDGRNYGYTF. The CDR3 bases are TGTGCCAGTCTGGACGGACGGAACTATGGCTACACCTTC.

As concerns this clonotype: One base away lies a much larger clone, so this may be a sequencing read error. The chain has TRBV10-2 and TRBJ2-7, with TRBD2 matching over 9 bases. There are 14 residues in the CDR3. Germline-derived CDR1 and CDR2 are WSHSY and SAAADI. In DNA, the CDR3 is TGCGCCAGCAGTCCCGGGACTAGCCTATACGTGCAGTACTTC. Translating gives CASSPGTSLYVQYF.

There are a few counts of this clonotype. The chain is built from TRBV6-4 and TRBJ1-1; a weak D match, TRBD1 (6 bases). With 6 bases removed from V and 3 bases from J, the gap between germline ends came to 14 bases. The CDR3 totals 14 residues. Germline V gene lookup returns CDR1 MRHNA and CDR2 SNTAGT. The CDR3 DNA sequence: TGTGCCAGCAGAAACAGGGCCCGGGACACTGAAGCTTTCTTT. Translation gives CASRNRARDTEAFF.

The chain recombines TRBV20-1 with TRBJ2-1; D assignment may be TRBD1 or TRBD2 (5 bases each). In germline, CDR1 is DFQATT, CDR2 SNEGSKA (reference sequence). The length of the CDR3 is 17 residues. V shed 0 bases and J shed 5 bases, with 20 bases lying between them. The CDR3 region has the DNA TGCAGTGCTAGAGATTATTTAGCTTGGGGGACCGACAATGAGCAGTTCTTC. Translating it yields CSARDYLAWGTDNEQFF.

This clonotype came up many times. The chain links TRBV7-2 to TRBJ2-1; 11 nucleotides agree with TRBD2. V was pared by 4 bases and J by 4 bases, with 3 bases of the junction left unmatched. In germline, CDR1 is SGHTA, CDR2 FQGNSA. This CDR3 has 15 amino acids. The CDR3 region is CASSSTSGAYNEQFF. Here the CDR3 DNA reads TGTGCCAGCAGCTCGACTAGCGGGGCGTACAATGAGCAGTTCTTC.

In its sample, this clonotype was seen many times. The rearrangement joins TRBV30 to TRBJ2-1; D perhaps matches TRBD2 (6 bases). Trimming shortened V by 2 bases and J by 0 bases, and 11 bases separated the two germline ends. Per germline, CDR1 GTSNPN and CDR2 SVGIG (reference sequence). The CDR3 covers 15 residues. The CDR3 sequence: CAWSSGLSSYNEQFF. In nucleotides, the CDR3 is TGTGCCTGGAGTTCGGGACTGAGCTCCTACAATGAGCAGTTCTTC.

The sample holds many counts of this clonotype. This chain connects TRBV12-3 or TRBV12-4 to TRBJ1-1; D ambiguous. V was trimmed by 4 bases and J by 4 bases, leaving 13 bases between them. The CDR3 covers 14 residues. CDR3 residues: CASSSQVGSTEAFF. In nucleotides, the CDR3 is TGTGCCAGCAGTTCTCAGGTAGGGAGCACTGAAGCTTTCTTT.

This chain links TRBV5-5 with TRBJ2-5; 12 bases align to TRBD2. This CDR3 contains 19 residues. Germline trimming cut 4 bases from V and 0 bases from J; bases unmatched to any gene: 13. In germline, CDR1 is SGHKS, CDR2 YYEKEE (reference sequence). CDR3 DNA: TGTGCCAGCAGCCCAGGACTAGCGGGGTCCTATGGTAACCAAGAGACCCAGTACTTC. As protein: CASSPGLAGSYGNQETQYF. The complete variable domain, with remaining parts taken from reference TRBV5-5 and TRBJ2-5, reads DAGVTQSPTHLIKTRGQQVTLRCSPISGHKSVSWYQQVLGQGPQFIFQYYEKEERGRGNFPDRFSARQFPNYSSELNVNALLLGDSALYLCASSPGLAGSYGNQETQYFGPGTRLLVL.

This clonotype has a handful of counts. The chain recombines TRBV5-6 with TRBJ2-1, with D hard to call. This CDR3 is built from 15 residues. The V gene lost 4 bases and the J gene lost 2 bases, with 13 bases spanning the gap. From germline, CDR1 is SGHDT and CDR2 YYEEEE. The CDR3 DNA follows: TGTGCCAGCAGCCTAAGACGCCGCACCTACAATGAGCAGTTCTTC. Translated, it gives CASSLRRRTYNEQFF.

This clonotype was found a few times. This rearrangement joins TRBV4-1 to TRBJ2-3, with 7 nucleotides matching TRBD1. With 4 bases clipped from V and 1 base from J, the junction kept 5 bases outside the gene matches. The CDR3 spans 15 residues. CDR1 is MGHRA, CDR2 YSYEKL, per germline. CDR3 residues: CASSLNDRGTDTQYF. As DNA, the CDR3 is TGCGCCAGCAGCCTCAACGACAGGGGCACAGATACGCAGTATTTT.

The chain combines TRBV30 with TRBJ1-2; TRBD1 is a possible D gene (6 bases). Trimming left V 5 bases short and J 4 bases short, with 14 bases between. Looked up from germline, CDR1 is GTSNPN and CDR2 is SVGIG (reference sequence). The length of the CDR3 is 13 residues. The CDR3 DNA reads TGTGCCTGGTCACAGGGAGAAAGCTATGGCTACACCTTC. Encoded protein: CAWSQGESYGYTF.

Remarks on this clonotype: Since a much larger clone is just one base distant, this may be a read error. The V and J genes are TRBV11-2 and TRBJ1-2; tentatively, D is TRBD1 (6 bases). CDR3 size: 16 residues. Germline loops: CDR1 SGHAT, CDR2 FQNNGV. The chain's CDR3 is CTSSSLGGDGIYGYTF. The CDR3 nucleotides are TGTACCAGCAGCTCCTTAGGGGGGGACGGAATCTATGGCTACACCTTC.